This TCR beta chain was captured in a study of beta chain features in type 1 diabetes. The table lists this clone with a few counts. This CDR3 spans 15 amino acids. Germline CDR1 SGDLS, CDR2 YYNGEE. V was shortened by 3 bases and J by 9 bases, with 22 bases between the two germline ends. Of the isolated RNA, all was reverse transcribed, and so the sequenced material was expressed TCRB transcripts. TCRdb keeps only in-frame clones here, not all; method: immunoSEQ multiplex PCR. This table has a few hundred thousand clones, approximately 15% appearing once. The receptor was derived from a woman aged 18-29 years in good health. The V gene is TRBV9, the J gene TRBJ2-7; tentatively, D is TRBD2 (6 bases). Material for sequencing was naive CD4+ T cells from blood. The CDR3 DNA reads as TGTGCCAGCAGCGCTTTGCGAGACAGCCGGCGGGGGCAGTACTTC. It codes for CASSALRDSRRGQYF.